This is a list of T cell receptor beta chains from one sample in a study of patients and donors after allogeneic stem cell transplantation. TCRdb re-called the RT-PCR reads through MiXCR, storing one row per CDR3 protein. Of about a million distinct CDR3 sequences in the sample, 15% to 20% were seen once. The specimen sequenced was blood, either unsorted or a sorted T cell fraction (not recorded which). These receptors were taken from a human donor who was either an allogeneic HSCT recipient or a stem cell or donor lymphocyte infusion donor (not recorded which). It is not recorded whose cells these are; they may come from a transplant donor. Each CDR3 is given with its conserved first and last residue. The order of the fields is D gene, clone size, V gene, J gene, CDR3 protein, CDR3 DNA. A D gene is named only where the DNA matches it firmly. Rows give clone size only sometimes, using once, few, many, or a class for an expanded clone.

TRBD1,once,TRBV20-1,TRBJ1-2,CSAREPTRDRGSGYTF,TGCAGTGCTAGAGAGCCGACCCGGGACAGGGGAAGTGGCTACACCTTC
TRBD2,few,TRBV11-2,TRBJ2-1,CASSSIGLAGEQFF,TGTGCCAGCAGCTCGATAGGACTAGCGGGTGAGCAGTTCTTC
-,once,TRBV6-2/TRBV6-3,TRBJ1-1,CASSYSAIRGTEALF,TGTGCCAGCAGTTATAGTGCCATCAGGGGCACTGAAGCTCTCTTT
TRBD2,few,TRBV20-1,TRBJ2-1,CSAEAGLAGGGEQFF,TGCAGTGCAGAGGCGGGACTAGCGGGAGGTGGTGAGCAGTTCTTC
-,many,TRBV12-3/TRBV12-4,TRBJ2-3,CASSLAEGKLDTQYF,TGTGCCAGCAGTTTAGCGGAGGGAAAATTAGATACGCAGTATTTT
TRBD1,-,TRBV24-1,TRBJ2-7,CATSEGDRSSYEQYF,TGTGCCACCAGTGAGGGGGACAGAAGCTCCTACGAGCAGTACTTC
TRBD1,few,TRBV30,TRBJ1-6,CAWSVGQDNSPLHF,TGTGCCTGGAGTGTGGGACAGGATAATTCACCCCTCCACTTT
-,few,TRBV5-1,TRBJ2-1,CASSGSSFNEQFF,TGCGCCAGCAGCGGGTCTAGCTTCAATGAGCAGTTCTTC
TRBD1,few,TRBV2,TRBJ2-6,CASRRDRSISGANVLTF,TGTGCCAGCAGGCGGGACAGGTCGATCTCTGGGGCCAACGTCCTGACTTTC
TRBD2,-,TRBV2,TRBJ2-1,CASTKRERLAEQFF,TGTGCCAGCACCAAGCGGGAGAGACTGGCTGAGCAGTTCTTC
TRBD1,-,TRBV5-1,TRBJ1-1,CASWDRGGKATEAFF,TGCGCCAGTTGGGACAGGGGAGGGAAGGCCACTGAAGCTTTCTTT
-,many,TRBV24-1,TRBJ2-1,CATSDRPSAVYNEQFF,TGTGCCACCAGTGATCGCCCCTCAGCGGTTTACAATGAGCAGTTCTTC
TRBD2,few,TRBV6-5,TRBJ2-7,CASSYGLAGGIKDYEQYF,TGTGCCAGCAGTTACGGGCTAGCGGGGGGGATTAAGGACTACGAGCAGTACTTC
TRBD2,-,TRBV5-1,TRBJ2-5,CASSLSSSGNQETQYF,TGCGCCAGCAGCTTGTCTTCTAGCGGAAACCAAGAGACCCAGTACTTC
TRBD2,few,TRBV15,TRBJ2-1,CATSSGLADNEQFF,TGTGCCACCAGCAGTGGACTAGCGGACAATGAGCAGTTCTTC